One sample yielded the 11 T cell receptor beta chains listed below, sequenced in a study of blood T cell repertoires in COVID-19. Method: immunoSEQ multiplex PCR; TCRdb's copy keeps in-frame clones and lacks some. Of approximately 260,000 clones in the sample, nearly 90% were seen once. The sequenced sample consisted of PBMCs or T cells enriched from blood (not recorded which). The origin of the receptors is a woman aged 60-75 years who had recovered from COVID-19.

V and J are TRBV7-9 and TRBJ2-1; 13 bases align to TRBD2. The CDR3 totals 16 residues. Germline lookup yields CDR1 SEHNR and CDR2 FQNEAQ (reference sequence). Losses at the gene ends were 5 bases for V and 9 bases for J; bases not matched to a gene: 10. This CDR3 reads CASSPGTSGDAGEQFF. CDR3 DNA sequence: TGTGCCAGCAGCCCCGGGACTAGCGGGGACGCGGGTGAGCAGTTCTTC.

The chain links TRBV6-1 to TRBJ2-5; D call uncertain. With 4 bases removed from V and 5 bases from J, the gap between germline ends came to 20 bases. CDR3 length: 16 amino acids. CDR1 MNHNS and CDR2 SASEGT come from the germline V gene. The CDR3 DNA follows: TGTGCCAGCAGTGTCAACTACGGGTTTTCAGAGGAGACCCAGTACTTC. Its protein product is CASSVNYGFSEETQYF.

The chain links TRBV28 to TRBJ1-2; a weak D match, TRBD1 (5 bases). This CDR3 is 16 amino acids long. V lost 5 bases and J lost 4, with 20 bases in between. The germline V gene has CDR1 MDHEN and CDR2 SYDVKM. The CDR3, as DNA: TGTGCCAGCAGTCCGTCCGATCGGCAGGGCCTCTATGGCTACACCTTC. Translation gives CASSPSDRQGLYGYTF.

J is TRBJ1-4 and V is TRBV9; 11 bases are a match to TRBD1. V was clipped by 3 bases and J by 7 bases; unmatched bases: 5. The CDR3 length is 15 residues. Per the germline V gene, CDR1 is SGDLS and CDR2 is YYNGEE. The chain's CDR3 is CASSGGTGGGEKLFF. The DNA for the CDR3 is TGTGCCAGCAGCGGGGGGACAGGGGGAGGTGAAAAACTGTTTTTT.

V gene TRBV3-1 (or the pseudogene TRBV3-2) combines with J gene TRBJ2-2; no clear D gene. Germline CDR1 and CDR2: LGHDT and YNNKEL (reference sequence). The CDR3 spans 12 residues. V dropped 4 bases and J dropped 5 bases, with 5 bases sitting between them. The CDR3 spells CASSLRTGELFF. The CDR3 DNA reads TGTGCCAGCAGCCTTCGGACCGGGGAGCTGTTTTTT.

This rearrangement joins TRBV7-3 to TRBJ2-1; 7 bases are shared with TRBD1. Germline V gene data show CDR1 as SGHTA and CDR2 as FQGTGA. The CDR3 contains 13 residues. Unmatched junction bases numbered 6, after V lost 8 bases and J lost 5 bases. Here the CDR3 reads CASAGTENNEQFF. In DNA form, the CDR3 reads TGTGCCAGCGCCGGGACAGAAAACAATGAGCAGTTCTTC.

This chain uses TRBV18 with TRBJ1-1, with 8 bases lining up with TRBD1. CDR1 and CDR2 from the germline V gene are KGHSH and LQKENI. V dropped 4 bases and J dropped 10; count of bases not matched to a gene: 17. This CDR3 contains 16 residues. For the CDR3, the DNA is TGTGCCAGCTCACAAGGACAGACAGGGGAGGGATCCGGAGCTTTCTTT. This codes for CASSQGQTGEGSGAFF.

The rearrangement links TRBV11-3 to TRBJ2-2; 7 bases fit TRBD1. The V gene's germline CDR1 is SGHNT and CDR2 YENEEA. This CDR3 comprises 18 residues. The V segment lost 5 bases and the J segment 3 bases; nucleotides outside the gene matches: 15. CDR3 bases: TGTGCCAGCAGCCCTTGGACAGGAGAGGAAAGTGACACCGGGGAGCTGTTTTTT. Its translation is CASSPWTGEESDTGELFF.

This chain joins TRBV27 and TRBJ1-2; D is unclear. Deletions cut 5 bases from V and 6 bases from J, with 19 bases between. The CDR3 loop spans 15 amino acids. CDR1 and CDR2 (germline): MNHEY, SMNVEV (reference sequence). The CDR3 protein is CASSPHFLNLDGYTF. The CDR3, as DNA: TGTGCCAGCAGTCCCCACTTTCTCAACCTGGATGGCTACACCTTC.

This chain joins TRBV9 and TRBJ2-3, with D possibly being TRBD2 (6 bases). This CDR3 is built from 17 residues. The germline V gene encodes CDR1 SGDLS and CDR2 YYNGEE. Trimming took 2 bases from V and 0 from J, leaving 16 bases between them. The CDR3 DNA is TGTGCCAGCAGCGTTCAGGGTAGCGGAACTAGCACAGATACGCAGTATTTT. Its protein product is CASSVQGSGTSTDTQYF. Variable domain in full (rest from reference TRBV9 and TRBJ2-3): DSGVTQTPKHLITATGQRVTLRCSPRSGDLSVYWYQQSLDQGLQFLIQYYNGEERAKGNILERFSAQQFPDLHSELNLSSLELGDSALYFCASSVQGSGTSTDTQYFGPGTRLTVL.

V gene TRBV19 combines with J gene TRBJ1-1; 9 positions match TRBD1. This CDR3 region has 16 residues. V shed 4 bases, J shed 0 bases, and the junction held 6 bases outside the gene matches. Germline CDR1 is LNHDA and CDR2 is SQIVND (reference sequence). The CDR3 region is CASSSRTGALNTEAFF. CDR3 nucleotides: TGTGCCAGTAGTAGTAGGACAGGGGCCCTGAACACTGAAGCTTTCTTT.